A selection of T cell receptor beta chains follows, all from one sample in a study of radiotherapy plus CTLA-4 blockade in lung cancer. Sequencing used immunoSEQ multiplex PCR; TCRdb keeps in-frame clones, though not all of them. The data contain 50,000 to 65,000 clones, approximately 82% of them singletons. The source was peripheral blood, collected from a patient treated with radiotherapy plus ipilimumab. Every receptor here comes from a human donor with non-small cell lung cancer whose response to radiotherapy plus ipilimumab could not be evaluated. The conserved cysteine and the conserved F or W are not part of the CDR3 here. Each record gives: CDR3 protein, clone size, V gene, J gene. Clone size, where shown, is once, few, many, or a class for clones that have expanded.

CDR3aa: ASSTDRVPTYEQY; abundance: -; v_gene: TRBV19; j_gene: TRBJ2-7
CDR3aa: SVLLPGNTIY; abundance: few; v_gene: TRBV29-1; j_gene: TRBJ1-3
CDR3aa: SVSNEQF; abundance: -; v_gene: TRBV29-1; j_gene: TRBJ2-1
CDR3aa: ASSASITGTDTQY; abundance: -; v_gene: TRBV6-4; j_gene: TRBJ2-3
CDR3aa: ASSLLEGLKYNEQF; abundance: -; v_gene: TRBV27; j_gene: TRBJ2-1
CDR3aa: ASSQDGRDSYGYT; abundance: few; v_gene: TRBV4-3; j_gene: TRBJ1-2
CDR3aa: ASKRGPDTQY; abundance: -; v_gene: TRBV25-1; j_gene: TRBJ2-3
CDR3aa: ASSLAGMNTEAF; abundance: -; v_gene: TRBV7-2; j_gene: TRBJ1-1
CDR3aa: ASSLAAGTSSYNEQF; abundance: -; v_gene: TRBV7-8; j_gene: TRBJ2-1
CDR3aa: ASSETGGIVGYGYT; abundance: few; v_gene: TRBV2; j_gene: TRBJ1-2
CDR3aa: ASSLYRRGTEAF; abundance: -; v_gene: TRBV27; j_gene: TRBJ1-1
CDR3aa: ASSKLAGGVNEQF; abundance: -; v_gene: TRBV7-2; j_gene: TRBJ2-1
CDR3aa: ASSRLTDTQY; abundance: -; v_gene: TRBV6-1; j_gene: TRBJ2-3
CDR3aa: ASSLDPRPSTGEQY; abundance: -; v_gene: TRBV5-6; j_gene: TRBJ2-7
CDR3aa: ASSTPGQGDGYT; abundance: -; v_gene: TRBV19; j_gene: TRBJ1-2
CDR3aa: ASSEDRDEQY; abundance: few; v_gene: TRBV5-6; j_gene: TRBJ2-7
CDR3aa: ASSLGQGGNTEAF; abundance: -; v_gene: TRBV5-4; j_gene: TRBJ1-1
CDR3aa: ASSAGLAGTSYEQY; abundance: -; v_gene: TRBV9; j_gene: TRBJ2-7
CDR3aa: ASSPTPTSGSRDTQY; abundance: -; v_gene: TRBV18; j_gene: TRBJ2-3
CDR3aa: ASSPQGGRTEAF; abundance: -; v_gene: TRBV7-2; j_gene: TRBJ1-1
CDR3aa: ATRKREGYNEQF; abundance: -; v_gene: TRBV6-5; j_gene: TRBJ2-1
CDR3aa: AATGSSGNTIY; abundance: -; v_gene: TRBV10-3; j_gene: TRBJ1-3
CDR3aa: ASSLGASGHNEQF; abundance: -; v_gene: TRBV7-6; j_gene: TRBJ2-1
CDR3aa: ASSLGGSSYNEQF; abundance: -; v_gene: TRBV5-1; j_gene: TRBJ2-1
CDR3aa: SARSGGQY; abundance: -; v_gene: TRBV20-1; j_gene: TRBJ2-3
CDR3aa: SVILGQGSYEQY; abundance: -; v_gene: TRBV29-1; j_gene: TRBJ2-7
CDR3aa: ASSDYPILAGVGDEQF; abundance: -; v_gene: TRBV27; j_gene: TRBJ2-1
CDR3aa: ASSPTTLNTGELF; abundance: -; v_gene: TRBV5-1; j_gene: TRBJ2-2
CDR3aa: ASSLAGFLSYEQY; abundance: -; v_gene: TRBV28; j_gene: TRBJ2-7
CDR3aa: ASSLVAGGLYNEQF; abundance: -; v_gene: TRBV7-2; j_gene: TRBJ2-1
CDR3aa: ASSLQGTGNTIY; abundance: -; v_gene: TRBV5-4; j_gene: TRBJ1-3
CDR3aa: ASRIISSLAGYNEQF; abundance: -; v_gene: TRBV27; j_gene: TRBJ2-1
CDR3aa: ASRFTGPKGADTQY; abundance: -; v_gene: TRBV28; j_gene: TRBJ2-3
CDR3aa: ASSSGGQGEETQY; abundance: -; v_gene: TRBV5-1; j_gene: TRBJ2-5
CDR3aa: ASSYQQSKAF; abundance: -; v_gene: TRBV7-9; j_gene: TRBJ1-1
CDR3aa: ASSQGQNTEAF; abundance: few; v_gene: TRBV4-3; j_gene: TRBJ1-1
CDR3aa: ASSSGGWGSNQPQH; abundance: -; v_gene: TRBV13; j_gene: TRBJ1-5
CDR3aa: ASSPTAYEQY; abundance: -; v_gene: TRBV18; j_gene: TRBJ2-7
CDR3aa: ASSLGVSGWMNTGELF; abundance: -; v_gene: TRBV7-2; j_gene: TRBJ2-2
CDR3aa: ASSLQLGAEAF; abundance: -; v_gene: TRBV27; j_gene: TRBJ1-1
CDR3aa: ASGRTGKNTEAF; abundance: -; v_gene: TRBV12-5; j_gene: TRBJ1-1